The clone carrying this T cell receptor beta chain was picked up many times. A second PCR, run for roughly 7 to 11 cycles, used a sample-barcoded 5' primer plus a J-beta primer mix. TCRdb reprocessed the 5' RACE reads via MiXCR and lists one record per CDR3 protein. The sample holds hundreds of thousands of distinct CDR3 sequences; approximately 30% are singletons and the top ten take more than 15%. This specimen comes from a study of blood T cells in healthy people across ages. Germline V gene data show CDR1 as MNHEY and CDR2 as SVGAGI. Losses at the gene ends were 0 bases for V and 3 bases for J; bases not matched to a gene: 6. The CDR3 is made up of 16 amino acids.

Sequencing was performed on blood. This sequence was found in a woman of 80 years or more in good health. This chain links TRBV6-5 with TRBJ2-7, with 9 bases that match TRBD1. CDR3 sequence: CASSYSTTGGYYEQYF. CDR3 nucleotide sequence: TGTGCCAGCAGTTACTCGACGACAGGGGGTTACTACGAGCAGTACTTC.